A single sample gave rise to the 7 T cell receptor beta chains below, sequenced in a study of human T cells and chemical hapten exposure (dated by TCRdb to 2020 to 2022). Total RNA was extracted from unfractionated whole blood that had been collected in Tempus Blood RNA tubes. Library preparation employed 5' RACE. Sequencing was performed on an Illumina MiSeq. In-frame beta chains were kept once TCRdb had trimmed the public reads at Q25 with fastp and called clones with MiXCR. Each record represents a unique CDR3 protein, reported with the most common genes and DNA among its rows. This sample lists some 78,000 distinct CDR3 sequences; under 10% were detected once. The ten largest clones add up to about 2.1% of the sample. The source is a male donor in good health.

The J gene is TRBJ1-2, the V gene TRBV12-5; 7 positions match TRBD1. The CDR3 is made up of 16 amino acids. Per germline, CDR1 LGHNT and CDR2 FRNRAP. V was clipped by 0 bases and J by 5 bases; unmatched bases: 9. This chain's CDR3 is CASGLVQRGRRYGYTF. The CDR3 DNA follows: TGTGCTAGTGGTTTGGTACAAAGGGGGCGCCGGTATGGCTACACCTTC.

The rearrangement links TRBV11-2 to TRBJ1-1, with a possible D match to TRBD1 (5 bases). Germline CDR1 is SGHAT and CDR2 is FQNNGV. V lost 2 bases to trimming and J lost 4 bases, with 14 bases between them. The CDR3 contains 15 residues. This chain's CDR3 is CASSLPVGTGTEAFF. In DNA, the CDR3 is TGTGCCAGCAGCTTACCCGTGGGGACGGGCACTGAAGCTTTCTTT. Supplemented by reference TRBV11-2 and TRBJ1-1, the full variable domain reads EAGVAQSPRYKIIEKRQSVAFWCNPISGHATLYWYQQILGQGPKLLIQFQNNGVVDDSQLPKDRFSAERLKGVDSTLKIQPAKLEDSAVYLCASSLPVGTGTEAFFGQGTRLTVV.

This clonotype was seen repeatedly, ten times or more. This rearrangement joins TRBV3-1 to TRBJ2-3; 7 bases are a match to TRBD1. J gave up 2 bases and V 2 bases, and 7 bases lay outside the gene matches. CDR1 LGHDT and CDR2 YNNKEL come from the germline V gene (reference sequence). The CDR3 sequence is 16 residues long. The CDR3 region is CASSQYGTEPTDTQYF. As DNA, the CDR3 is TGTGCCAGCAGCCAATACGGGACAGAGCCCACAGATACGCAGTATTTT.

This chain links TRBV6-5 with TRBJ2-5, with a tentative D call TRBD2 (6 bases). Germline assignment: CDR1 MNHEY and CDR2 SVGAGI. The CDR3 contains 19 residues. V lost 4 bases, J lost 3 bases, and 27 bases lay in between. The chain's CDR3 is CASSSPGLRKYPEEETQYF. CDR3 in DNA: TGTGCCAGCAGTTCGCCGGGACTTCGGAAATATCCAGAGGAAGAGACCCAGTACTTC.

This rearrangement joins TRBV3-1 to TRBJ2-3; D perhaps matches TRBD2 (6 bases). CDR3 length: 18 residues. Germline CDR1 is LGHDT and CDR2 is YNNKEL (reference sequence). V was clipped by 0 bases and J by 1 base, with 17 bases between them. CDR3 sequence: CASSQDRRDPVGTDTQYF. Here the CDR3 DNA reads TGTGCCAGCAGCCAAGATAGGAGGGACCCAGTGGGCACAGATACGCAGTATTTT.

The chain couples TRBV12-3 or TRBV12-4 to TRBJ1-1, with TRBD1 matching 9 bases. V lost 5 bases and J lost 4; bases outside the gene matches: 11. This CDR3 comprises 16 residues. The DNA for the CDR3 is TGTGCCAGCAGTCCTGACGTTGGGACAGGGAGCACTGAAGCTTTCTTT. Translation: CASSPDVGTGSTEAFF.

This clonotype was observed many times. The chain links TRBV20-1 to TRBJ2-2; D is unresolved. Germline loops: CDR1 DFQATT, CDR2 SNEGSKA (reference sequence). The ends were cut back, 3 bases at V and 0 bases at J, with 8 bases in the middle. This CDR3 region has 14 residues. Here the CDR3 DNA reads TGCAGTGCTAGCGGTAGCACGAACACCGGGGAGCTGTTTTTT. It encodes CSASGSTNTGELFF.